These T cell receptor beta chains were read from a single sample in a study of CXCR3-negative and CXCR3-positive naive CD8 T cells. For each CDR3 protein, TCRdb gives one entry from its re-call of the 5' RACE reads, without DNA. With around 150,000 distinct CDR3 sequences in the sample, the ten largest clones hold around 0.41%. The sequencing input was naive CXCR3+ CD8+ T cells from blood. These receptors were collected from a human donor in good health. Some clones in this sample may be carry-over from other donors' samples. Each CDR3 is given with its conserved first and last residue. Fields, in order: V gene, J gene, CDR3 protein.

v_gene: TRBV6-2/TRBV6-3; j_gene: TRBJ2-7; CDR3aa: CASSYSKAGLASYEQYF
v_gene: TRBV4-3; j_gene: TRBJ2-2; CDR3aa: CASSRSGGPNTGELFF
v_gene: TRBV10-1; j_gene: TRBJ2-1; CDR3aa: CASRSWVMEQFF
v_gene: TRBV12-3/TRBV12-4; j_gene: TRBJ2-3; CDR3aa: CASRISLTLYF
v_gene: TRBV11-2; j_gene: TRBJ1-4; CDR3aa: CASSLEGLRPGSLNEKLFF
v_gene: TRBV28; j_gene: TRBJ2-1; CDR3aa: CASSFWRESGGNEQFF
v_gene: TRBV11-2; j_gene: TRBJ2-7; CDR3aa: CASSVPLGNAYEQYF
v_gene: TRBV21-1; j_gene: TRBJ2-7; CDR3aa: CASSKGRFLLMWSSYEQYF
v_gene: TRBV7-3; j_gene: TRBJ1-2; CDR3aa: CASSLNNEDTNGYTF
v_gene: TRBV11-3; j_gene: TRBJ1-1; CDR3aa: CASSWDRVTEAFF
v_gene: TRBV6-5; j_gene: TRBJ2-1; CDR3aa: CASSYQDTNEQFF
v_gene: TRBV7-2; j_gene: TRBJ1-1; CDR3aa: CASSLLAGGTEAFF
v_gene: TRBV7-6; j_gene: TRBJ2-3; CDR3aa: CASSQNPTTDTQYF
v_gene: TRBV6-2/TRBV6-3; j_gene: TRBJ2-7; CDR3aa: CASSYPLDRVPLYEQYF
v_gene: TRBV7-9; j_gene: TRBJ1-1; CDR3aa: CASSSGHQGKMNTEAFF
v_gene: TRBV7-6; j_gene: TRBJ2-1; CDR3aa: CASSLGLALGEQFF
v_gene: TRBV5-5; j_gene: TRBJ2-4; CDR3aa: CASSLVLAKNIQYF
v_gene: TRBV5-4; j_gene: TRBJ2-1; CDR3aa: CASSFWSGTSGNNEQFF
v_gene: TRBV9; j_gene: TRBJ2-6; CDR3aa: CASSHRLGANVLTF
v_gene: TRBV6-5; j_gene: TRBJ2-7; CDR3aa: CASSFRQAYEQYF
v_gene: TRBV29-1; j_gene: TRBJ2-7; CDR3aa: CSAGEGHEQYF
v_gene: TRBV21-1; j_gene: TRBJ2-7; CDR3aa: CASSKAGGKRIYEQYF
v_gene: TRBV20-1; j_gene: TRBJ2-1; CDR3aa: CSAHGGSDYNEQFF
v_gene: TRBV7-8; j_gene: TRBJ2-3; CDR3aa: CASSLGDSSTDTQYF
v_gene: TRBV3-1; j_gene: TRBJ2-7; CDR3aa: CASSQEGQRPGDEQYF
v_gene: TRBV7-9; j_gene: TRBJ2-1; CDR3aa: CASVDYKSYNEQFF
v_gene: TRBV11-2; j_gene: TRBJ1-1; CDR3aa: CASSLQQGMNTEAFF
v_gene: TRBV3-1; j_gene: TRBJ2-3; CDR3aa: CASSQFRQSTDTQYF
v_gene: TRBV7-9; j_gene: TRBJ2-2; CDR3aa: CASSSRGPKNTGELFF
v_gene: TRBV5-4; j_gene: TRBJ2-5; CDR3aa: CASSFRQPKETQYF
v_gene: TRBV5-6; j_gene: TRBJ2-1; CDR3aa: CASSGIDNEQFF
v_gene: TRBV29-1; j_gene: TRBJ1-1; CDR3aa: CSVEIYTEAFF
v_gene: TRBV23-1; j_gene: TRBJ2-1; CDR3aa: CASSQLSGTVGNEQFF
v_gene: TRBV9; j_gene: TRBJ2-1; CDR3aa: CASSVGNTYNEQFF
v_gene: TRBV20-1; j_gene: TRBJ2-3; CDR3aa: CSAPDRRTGTQYF
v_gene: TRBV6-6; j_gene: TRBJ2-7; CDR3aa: CASSYDRGGYEQYF
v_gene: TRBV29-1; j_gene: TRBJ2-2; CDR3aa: CSADRDTGELFF
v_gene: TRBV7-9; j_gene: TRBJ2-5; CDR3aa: CASSPAGGETQYF
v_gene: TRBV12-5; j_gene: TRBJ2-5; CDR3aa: CASGLPLAGPQETQYF
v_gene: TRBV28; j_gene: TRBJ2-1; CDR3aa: CASSPRQGYNEQFF
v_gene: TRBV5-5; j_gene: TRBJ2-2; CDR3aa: CASSLGRREVNTGELFF
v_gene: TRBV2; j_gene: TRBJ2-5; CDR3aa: CASSEGDREWETQYF
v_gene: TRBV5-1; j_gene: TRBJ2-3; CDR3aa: CASSPASFSTDTQYF
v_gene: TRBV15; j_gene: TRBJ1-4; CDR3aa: CATSRPHGENEKLFF
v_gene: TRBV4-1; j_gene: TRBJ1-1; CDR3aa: CASSQDQTGWTEAFF
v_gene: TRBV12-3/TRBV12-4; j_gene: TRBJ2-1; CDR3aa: CASSLPSIHNEQFF
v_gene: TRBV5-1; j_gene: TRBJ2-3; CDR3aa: CASSPGPVGGSTDTQYF